Below are 19 T cell receptor beta chains sequenced from a single sample in a study of T cell responses to AZD1222 COVID-19 vaccine. Data came from immunoSEQ multiplex PCR; TCRdb stores just in-frame clones and leaves some out. In the table there are around 140,000 clones, roughly 93% of which are singletons. The sequences come from peripheral blood, collected 28 days after the second AZD1222 dose. These receptors all come from an adult who received the AZD1222 COVID-19 vaccine.

V usage is TRBV18 and J usage is TRBJ2-1, with 7 bases that match TRBD1. The J segment lost 5 bases and the V segment lost 5 bases, leaving 6 bases of the junction unmatched. The CDR3 length is 14 residues. Germline loops: CDR1 KGHSH, CDR2 LQKENI. CDR3 protein: CASSSTGKDNEQFF. CDR3 in DNA: TGTGCCAGCTCATCGACAGGGAAAGACAATGAGCAGTTCTTC.

V usage is TRBV5-1 and J usage is TRBJ2-5, with a weak D call TRBD2 (6 bases). The CDR3 covers 14 residues. Per germline, CDR1 SGHRS and CDR2 YFSETQ. V was trimmed by 3 bases and J by 5 bases, leaving 14 bases between them. The CDR3 DNA is TGCGCCAGCAGCTGGGAAGGACGGGAGGAGACCCAGTACTTC. Translated: CASSWEGREETQYF.

The chain employs TRBV5-1 and TRBJ2-7; weak D call: TRBD2 (5 bases). The ends were cut back, 0 bases at V and 0 bases at J, with 10 bases in the middle. Looked up from germline, CDR1 is SGHRS and CDR2 is YFSETQ. This CDR3 is 15 amino acids long. This chain's CDR3 is CASSLALEASYEQYF. The CDR3 coding sequence is TGCGCCAGCAGCTTGGCCTTGGAGGCCTCCTACGAGCAGTACTTC.

This chain uses TRBV7-8 with TRBJ2-7; D unclear. With 5 bases removed from V and 7 bases from J, the gap between germline ends came to 21 bases. The length of the CDR3 is 15 residues. Germline V lookup: CDR1 SGHVS, CDR2 FQNEAQ. The CDR3 region is CASSHRAAPWKEQYF. In DNA, the CDR3 is TGTGCCAGCAGCCATCGGGCCGCTCCTTGGAAGGAGCAGTACTTC.

The V and J genes are TRBV18 and TRBJ1-3; D gene unclear. CDR1 and CDR2 (germline): KGHSH, LQKENI. The CDR3 is made up of 13 amino acids. Trimming removed 5 bases from V and 7 bases from J, with 12 bases in between. CDR3 DNA sequence: TGTGCCAGCTCAGGAGGCCCTACCAACACCATATATTTT. Residues: CASSGGPTNTIYF. Complete variable domain (other parts from reference TRBV18 and TRBJ1-3): NAGVMQNPRHLVRRRGQEARLRCSPMKGHSHVYWYRQLPEEGLKFMVYLQKENIIDESGMPKERFSAEFPKEGPSILRIQQVVRGDSAAYFCASSGGPTNTIYFGEGSWLTVV.

This clone has more than one count but fewer than ten. V and J are TRBV9 and TRBJ2-7; D not certain. CDR3 length: 14 amino acids. Germline lookup yields CDR1 SGDLS and CDR2 YYNGEE. V shed 1 base and J shed 3 bases, with 11 bases lying between them. CDR3 DNA sequence: TGTGCCAGCAGCGTACATGGCGAAGGCTACGAGCAGTACTTC. Protein sequence: CASSVHGEGYEQYF.

The J gene is TRBJ1-2, the V gene TRBV3-1 (or the pseudogene TRBV3-2); D remains ambiguous. The CDR3 runs 12 residues. Trimming shortened V by 3 bases and J by 8 bases, and 10 bases separated the two germline ends. Germline V gives CDR1 LGHDT, CDR2 YNNKEL (reference sequence). CDR3 nucleotide sequence: TGTGCCAGCAGCCACCGGTTTTTGGGCTACACCTTC. The encoded protein is CASSHRFLGYTF.

The genes are TRBV5-6 and TRBJ1-2, with no clear D. Trimming took off 3 bases at V and 4 bases at J, with 7 bases between the two ends. Germline assignment: CDR1 SGHDT and CDR2 YYEEEE. The CDR3 spans 12 residues. This CDR3 is CASSSGVYGYTF. CDR3 coding DNA: TGTGCCAGCAGCTCGGGAGTCTATGGCTACACCTTC. The full variable domain, in which reference TRBV5-6 and TRBJ1-2 provide the parts outside the CDR3, is DAGVTQSPTHLIKTRGQQVTLRCSPKSGHDTVSWYQQALGQGPQFIFQYYEEEERQRGNFPDRFSGHQFPNYSSELNVNALLLGDSALYLCASSSGVYGYTFGSGTRLTVV.

This clone was counted between two and nine times. The chain couples TRBV5-1 to TRBJ1-1; D is unclear. Germline V lookup: CDR1 SGHRS, CDR2 YFSETQ. Deletions cut 4 bases from V and 11 bases from J, with 15 bases between. CDR3 size: 12 residues. The chain's CDR3 is CASSPPEGGAFF. DNA for the CDR3: TGCGCCAGCAGCCCCCCGGAGGGCGGTGCTTTCTTT.

This chain joins TRBV7-3 and TRBJ1-2; TRBD1 aligns across 9 bases. V lost 2 bases to trimming and J lost 5 bases; unmatched junction nucleotides: 6. Germline CDR1 reads SGHTA; CDR2 reads FQGTGA. The CDR3 is 15 residues long. This CDR3 reads CASSLGDRAYYGYTF. CDR3 coding DNA: TGTGCCAGCAGCTTAGGGGACAGGGCTTATTATGGCTACACCTTC.

The V and J genes are TRBV9 and TRBJ2-2; 9 bases line up with TRBD1. The CDR3 loop spans 15 amino acids. The V segment lost 3 bases and the J segment 5 bases; nucleotides outside the gene matches: 5. The germline CDR1 and CDR2 sequences are SGDLS and YYNGEE. The CDR3 nucleotides are TGTGCCAGCAGCGCCCTTGGGACAGGGACCGGGGAGCTGTTTTTT. The encoded protein is CASSALGTGTGELFF.

The chain employs TRBV27 and TRBJ2-7, with 9 positions matching TRBD1. With 3 bases clipped from V and 7 bases from J, the junction kept 13 bases outside the gene matches. The CDR3 covers 16 residues. The V gene's germline CDR1 is MNHEY and CDR2 SMNVEV (reference sequence). This chain's CDR3 is CASSFLKRTGAREQYF. The CDR3 DNA sequence: TGTGCCAGCAGTTTCCTTAAAAGGACAGGGGCTAGAGAGCAGTACTTC.

The J gene is TRBJ2-1, the V gene TRBV14; 8 bases fit TRBD2. This CDR3 is built from 20 residues. CDR1 SGHDN and CDR2 FVKESK come from the germline V gene. Unmatched junction bases numbered 15, after V lost 2 bases and J lost 0 bases. The CDR3 spells CASSQRGGLGSGSSYNEQFF. CDR3 nucleotides: TGTGCCAGCAGCCAAAGAGGGGGATTGGGGAGCGGGAGCTCCTACAATGAGCAGTTCTTC. Complete variable domain (other parts from reference TRBV14 and TRBJ2-1): EAGVTQFPSHSVIEKGQTVTLRCDPISGHDNLYWYRRVMGKEIKFLLHFVKESKQDESGMPNNRFLAERTGGTYSTLKVQPAELEDSGVYFCASSQRGGLGSGSSYNEQFFGPGTRLTVL.

Details on this clone: One end of the junction varies from germline; a read error may be responsible. The chain has TRBV30 and TRBJ2-7; D remains ambiguous. Germline V lookup: CDR1 GTSNPN, CDR2 SVGIG (reference sequence). The CDR3 consists of 13 residues. CDR3 region: CAWSVLSGQEHYF. The CDR3 coding sequence is TGTGCCTGGAGTGTACTATCGGGTCAGGAGCACTACTTC.

This chain connects TRBV6-5 to TRBJ2-7, with a tentative D call TRBD1 (6 bases). Looked up from germline, CDR1 is MNHEY and CDR2 is SVGAGI. This CDR3 has 12 amino acids. Between the trimmed V and J ends, which lost 6 bases and 6 bases, there was a span of 12 bases. This chain's CDR3 is CASRLQGFEQYF. The DNA for the CDR3 is TGTGCCAGCAGATTACAGGGATTCGAGCAGTACTTC.

The chain recombines TRBV10-3 with TRBJ1-2, with D possibly TRBD1 on 5 matching bases. CDR1 is ENHRY and CDR2 is SYGVKD in the germline V gene. V was clipped by 5 bases and J by 8 bases, with 15 bases between them. This CDR3 region has 13 residues. CDR3 sequence reads: CAISSEPGKGYTF. Written as DNA, the CDR3 is TGTGCCATCAGTTCGGAGCCAGGGAAGGGCTACACCTTC.

The rearrangement links TRBV12-5 to TRBJ2-7; D possibly matches TRBD1 or TRBD2 (5 bases each). CDR3 length: 11 amino acids. CDR1 and CDR2 from the germline V gene are LGHNT and FRNRAP. V lost 4 bases and J lost 8, with 9 bases in between. CDR3 DNA: TGTGCTAGTGGTTCCGGGGACCAGCAGTACTTC. It specifies CASGSGDQQYF.

V usage is TRBV29-1 and J usage is TRBJ2-3; 9 bases are shared with TRBD2. The CDR3 runs 16 residues. Trimming removed 3 bases from V and 3 bases from J; junction bases left unmatched: 10. In germline, CDR1 is SQVTM, CDR2 ANQGSEA. As DNA, the CDR3 is TGCAGCGTTGAGTGGGCGGGAGGGCCTCGGACAGATACGCAGTATTTT. It is translated as CSVEWAGGPRTDTQYF.

The rearrangement links TRBV5-1 to TRBJ2-1, with 9 bases lining up with TRBD1. The CDR3 covers 15 residues. Trimming at V came to 4 bases and at J to 6 bases, leaving 8 bases not matched to a gene. Germline CDR1 and CDR2: SGHRS and YFSETQ. CDR3 bases: TGCGCCAGCAGCACGGGGGGACAGGGTCTCAATGAGCAGTTCTTC. It specifies CASSTGGQGLNEQFF. Supplemented by reference TRBV5-1 and TRBJ2-1, the full variable domain reads KAGVTQTPRYLIKTRGQQVTLSCSPISGHRSVSWYQQTPGQGLQFLFEYFSETQRNKGNFPGRFSGRQFSNSRSEMNVSTLELGDSALYLCASSTGGQGLNEQFFGPGTRLTVL.